This T cell receptor beta chain was identified in a study of human T cells and chemical hapten exposure. TCRdb re-derived calls from the RACE reads in MiXCR, one entry per CDR3 protein. Of 75,000 to 100,000 distinct CDR3 sequences in the sample, 7.5% to 10% are singletons; the top ten hold approximately 2%. This clonotype occurred many times. Sample time point: patch test 2, 6 weeks after DPC sensitization. Indicated treatment: therapeutic diphenylcyclopropenone sensitization with weekly scalp DPC. V was cut by 3 bases and J by 5 bases, with 6 bases left in between. The CDR3 totals 12 residues. CDR1 and CDR2 (germline): LNHDA, SQIVND (reference sequence).

Specimen: whole blood, collected in connection with sensitization to the hapten diphenylcyclopropenone (DPC). The TCR originated in a middle-aged woman with alopecia areata. Some clones in this sample may be carry-over from other donors' samples. The chain employs TRBV19 and TRBJ2-3; tentative D call: TRBD2 (5 bases). In nucleotides, the CDR3 is TGTGCCAGTAGTATCGAGGGAGATACGCAGTATTTT. Its protein product is CASSIEGDTQYF.